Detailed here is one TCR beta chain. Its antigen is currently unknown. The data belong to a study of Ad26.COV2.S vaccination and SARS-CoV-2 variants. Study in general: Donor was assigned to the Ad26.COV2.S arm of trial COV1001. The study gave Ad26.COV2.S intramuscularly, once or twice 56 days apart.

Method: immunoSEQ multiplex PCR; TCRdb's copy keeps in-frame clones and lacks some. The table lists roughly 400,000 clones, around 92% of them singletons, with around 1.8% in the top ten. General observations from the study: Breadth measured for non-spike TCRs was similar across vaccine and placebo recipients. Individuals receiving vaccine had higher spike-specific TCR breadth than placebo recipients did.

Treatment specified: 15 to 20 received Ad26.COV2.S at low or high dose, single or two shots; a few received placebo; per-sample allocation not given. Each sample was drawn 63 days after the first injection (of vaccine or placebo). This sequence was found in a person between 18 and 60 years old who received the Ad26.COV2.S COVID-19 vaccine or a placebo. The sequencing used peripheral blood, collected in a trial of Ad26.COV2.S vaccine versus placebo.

CDR3 protein: CASSFQGLTGELFF. The CDR3 nucleotides are TGTGCCAGCAGCTTTCAGGGGCTCACCGGGGAGCTGTTTTTT. The chain links TRBV11-3 to TRBJ2-2; TRBD1 might be the D (6 bases). The CDR3 sequence is 14 residues long. Per germline, CDR1 SGHNT and CDR2 YENEEA. V lost 3 bases to trimming and J lost 4 bases, with 9 bases between them.